This passage covers 5 T cell receptor beta chains from one sample sequenced in a study of tumour-infiltrating T cells in Burkitt lymphoma. The method was immunoSEQ multiplex PCR; TCRdb's version includes in-frame clones alone and lacks a portion of them. This table holds some 5,000 clones, 20% to 25% found once. The specimen was tumor tissue. The receptors shown here come from a human donor with diffuse large B-cell lymphoma.

This clone was seen more than once but under ten times. J is TRBJ1-5 and V is TRBV27; TRBD1 aligns across 8 bases. This CDR3 is built from 15 residues. Trimming took 3 bases from V and 4 from J; bases not matched to a gene: 5. The V gene's germline CDR1 is MNHEY and CDR2 SMNVEV (reference sequence). Here the CDR3 DNA reads TGTGCCAGCAGTTTTGGACAGGGTAGGAATCAGCCCCAGCATTTT. Residues: CASSFGQGRNQPQHF.

This clone was found a few times. Here the CDR3 reads CASSRLAGVGGQFF. The DNA for the CDR3 is TGTGCCAGCAGCCGACTAGCGGGAGTTGGTGGGCAGTTCTTC. The chain is built from TRBV6-5 and TRBJ2-1; 12 bases align to TRBD2. Germline loops: CDR1 MNHEY, CDR2 SVGAGI. V dropped 6 bases and J dropped 12; count of bases not matched to a gene: 9. The CDR3 runs 14 residues.

This clone turned up a few times. The genes are TRBV30 and TRBJ1-4; 9 bases agree with TRBD1. V was clipped by 7 bases and J by 5 bases; unmatched bases: 2. The CDR3 has 12 amino acids. Germline CDR1 reads GTSNPN; CDR2 reads SVGIG (reference sequence). CDR3 in DNA: TGTGCCTCAGGGACAGGGAATGAAAAACTGTTTTTT. Protein sequence: CASGTGNEKLFF. The whole variable domain, remainder taken from reference TRBV30 and TRBJ1-4, is SQTIHQWPATLVQPVGSPLSLECTVEGTSNPNLYWYRQAAGRGLQLLFYSVGIGQISSEVPQNLSASRPQDRQFILSSKKLLLSDSGFYLCASGTGNEKLFFGSGTQLSVL.

The chain combines TRBV19 with TRBJ2-1, with 9 bases fitting TRBD2. The germline CDR1 and CDR2 sequences are LNHDA and SQIVND (reference sequence). The CDR3 loop spans 15 amino acids. The J segment lost 7 bases and the V segment lost 3 bases, leaving 7 bases of the junction unmatched. The CDR3 region is CASSIGGRASNEQFF. CDR3 nucleotides: TGTGCCAGTAGTATCGGCGGGAGGGCATCAAATGAGCAGTTCTTC.

This clone was counted only a few times. This CDR3 is CASSGQATRGDTQYF. The CDR3 DNA follows: TGTGCCAGCAGCGGTCAGGCCACGCGGGGAGATACGCAGTATTTT. This chain links TRBV7-9 with TRBJ2-3; D perhaps matches TRBD2 (6 bases). The CDR3 is 15 residues long. CDR1 and CDR2 (germline): SEHNR, FQNEAQ (reference sequence). The V end lost 5 bases, the J end lost 5 bases, and 17 bases lay between the germline ends.